Following are 3 T cell receptor beta chains from one sample sequenced in a study of T-cell reconstitution after alpha-beta-depleted transplantation in children. The library targeted TCRbeta and was prepared with unique molecular identifiers. From the PCR reads, TCRdb called clonotypes with MiXCR, one entry per CDR3 protein. Here the sample spans 500,000 to 650,000 distinct CDR3 sequences, more than 9.5% being singletons. The sample consisted of PBMCs, mostly from graft donor cells, taken 180 days after TCRalphabeta/CD19-depleted stem cell transplant. These TCRs come from a female patient between 2 and 10 years old who had a stem cell transplant for aplastic anemia, so the T cells may come from the graft donor.

The rearrangement uses TRBV12-5 and TRBJ2-3, with TRBD2 matching 9 bases. Germline V CDR1 and CDR2: LGHNT, FRNRAP. The length of the CDR3 is 15 residues. Trimming at V came to 5 bases and at J to 8 bases, leaving 11 bases not matched to a gene. CDR3 in amino acids: CASGERLAVHLTQYF. CDR3 DNA: TGTGCTAGTGGTGAGCGACTAGCGGTCCATCTTACGCAGTATTTT.

The chain carries TRBV5-1 and TRBJ2-7; D is undetermined. This CDR3 region has 16 residues. Looked up from germline, CDR1 is SGHRS and CDR2 is YFSETQ. The V and J ends lost 0 bases and 5 bases respectively, with 18 bases between them. The DNA of the CDR3 is TGCGCCAGCAGCTTGGTAGGGTTAGAGCTCTTGAACGAGCAGTACTTC. Translation: CASSLVGLELLNEQYF.

This clonotype was seen a handful of times. The rearrangement joins TRBV29-1 to TRBJ2-7; TRBD2 agrees at 7 bases. Trimming cost V 7 bases and J 2 bases; bases outside gene matches: 8. Germline V gene lookup returns CDR1 SQVTM and CDR2 ANQGSEA. The CDR3 sequence is 13 residues long. CDR3 nucleotides: TGCAGCGCGATTGGGGGAGGGCCCTACGAGCAGTACTTC. It yields the protein CSAIGGGPYEQYF.